This TCR beta chain is drawn from a study of T cells in Graves' hyperthyroidism and ophthalmopathy. Germline CDR1 and CDR2: MDHEN and SYDVKM. The CDR3 is 14 residues long. Losses at the gene ends were 5 bases for V and 7 bases for J; bases not matched to a gene: 4. This clonotype has ten or more counts. RNA transcripts yielded amplified TCR beta CDR3 regions. First-round RT-PCR targeting the TCR CDR3 was performed with the HTBI primer set. One entry per CDR3 protein, called by TCRdb with MiXCR from the multiplex PCR reads. The sample lists 200,000 to 250,000 distinct CDR3 sequences; over 15% were seen once.

What was sequenced was blood. This clonotype was obtained from a woman in her late teens or twenties with Graves' ophthalmopathy. This sequence joins TRBV28 and TRBJ1-5; TRBD1 matches 11 bases. The CDR3 DNA sequence: TGTGCCAGCAGTCCGGACAGGGGGCCCCAGCCCCAGCATTTT. It codes for CASSPDRGPQPQHF.